This T cell receptor (beta chain) is drawn from a study of shared clonotypes between healthy human individuals. Study summary: Donor composition was a couple of women and a few men, aged 18 to 49.

Comments on this clone: As yet, its antigen is unknown.

Points from the study as a whole: The researchers took only blood, and tissue repertoires probably look different.

The CDR3 spans 14 residues. Germline V gene sequence: CDR1 SQVTM, CDR2 ANQGSEA. The V and J ends lost 4 bases and 5 bases, in that order; junction bases with no gene match: 10. The team ran DNA from unsorted PBMCs on ten immunoSEQ deep assay plates for sequencing. The repertoire was sequenced with immunoSEQ multiplex PCR; TCRdb's copy has only in-frame clones and lacks some. The data hold fewer than 550,000 clones, with over 60% observed a single time. This receptor was taken from a woman aged 40 to 55 in good health. Some clones in this sample may be carry-over from other donors' samples. The sequencing sample was made of PBMCs. The chain uses TRBV29-1 and TRBJ2-7; 8 bases align to TRBD1. The chain's CDR3 is CSVGQGQKVDEQYF. For the CDR3, the DNA is TGCAGCGTTGGACAGGGGCAAAAGGTGGACGAGCAGTACTTC.